These 13 T cell receptor beta chains were all obtained from the same sample, sequenced in a study of blood T cell repertoires in COVID-19 (TCRdb year 2020). Receptor amplification or capture employed the immunoSEQ multiplex PCR assay. Imported from immuneACCESS, the table was reduced by TCRdb to in-frame sequences with V and J called. These copies leave out some clones; in studies compared against another copy, an unresolved V gene accounts for under half, and the cause of the remainder is not known. Across this sample there are a few hundred thousand clones, with 75% to 85% seen only once. The top ten clonotypes cover about 1.5% of the sample. Material for sequencing was peripheral blood. The source of these receptors is a woman between 40 and 55 years old who had recovered from COVID-19.

The V and J genes are TRBV5-6 and TRBJ1-1; 7 bases map to TRBD1. The ends lost 8 bases at V and 0 bases at J; junction bases unmatched: 13. Per germline, CDR1 SGHDT and CDR2 YYEEEE. The CDR3 has 16 residues. The CDR3 loop is CASINSGGLMNTEAFF. DNA of the CDR3: TGTGCCAGTATTAATTCAGGGGGACTCATGAACACTGAAGCTTTCTTT.

This clone was observed once. V gene TRBV7-2 combines with J gene TRBJ2-3, with D possibly being TRBD1 (5 bases). V was cut by 5 bases and J by 2 bases, with 8 bases left in between. Germline CDR1 is SGHTA and CDR2 is FQGNSA. The CDR3 is 13 amino acids. The CDR3 sequence is CASSQGNTDTQYF. CDR3 in DNA: TGTGCCAGCAGCCAGGGAAACACAGATACGCAGTATTTT.

V is TRBV3-1 (or the pseudogene TRBV3-2) and J is TRBJ1-1; the match to TRBD1 covers 7 bases. Germline loops: CDR1 LGHDT, CDR2 YNNKEL (reference sequence). This CDR3 comprises 15 residues. The V gene end was trimmed by 3 bases and the J gene end by 1 base; junction bases not matched to a gene: 5. CDR3 in DNA: TGTGCCAGCAGCCAGGGGGACAGAAAGAACACTGAAGCTTTCTTT. Translated, it gives CASSQGDRKNTEAFF.

This chain joins TRBV18 and TRBJ1-2; 10 bases fit TRBD1. J lost 4 bases, V lost 0 bases, and 2 bases had no gene match. Germline assignment: CDR1 KGHSH and CDR2 LQKENI. This CDR3 contains 15 residues. CDR3 sequence: CASSPPGQGSYGYTF. CDR3 nucleotides: TGTGCCAGCTCACCACCGGGACAGGGGAGCTATGGCTACACCTTC.

This rearrangement joins TRBV5-6 to TRBJ2-3, with 7 bases aligning to TRBD1. The CDR3 covers 17 residues. V dropped 4 bases and J dropped 0; count of bases not matched to a gene: 11. Germline V lookup: CDR1 SGHDT, CDR2 YYEEEE. This chain's CDR3 is CASSRSGSQGSTDTQYF. The CDR3 DNA follows: TGTGCCAGCAGCCGCAGCGGATCACAGGGGAGCACAGATACGCAGTATTTT.

V gene TRBV19 combines with J gene TRBJ2-5, with D maybe TRBD1 (6 bases). CDR3 size: 13 residues. Trimming left V 5 bases short and J 3 bases short, with 10 bases between. Germline CDR1 LNHDA, CDR2 SQIVND (reference sequence). The CDR3 protein is CASSFNREETQYF. The CDR3 bases are TGTGCCAGTAGTTTTAACAGGGAAGAGACCCAGTACTTC.

The rearrangement links TRBV6-5 to TRBJ1-1, with a possible D match to TRBD1 (6 bases). V dropped 6 bases and J dropped 10 bases, with 21 bases sitting between them. Germline CDR1 is MNHEY and CDR2 is SVGAGI. The CDR3 is 14 residues long. CDR3 protein: CASSPPGHKSRAFF. CDR3 in DNA: TGTGCCAGCAGCCCCCCGGGACACAAAAGCAGAGCTTTCTTT.

The J gene is TRBJ2-7, the V gene TRBV7-2, with D possibly matching TRBD2 (7 bases). CDR3 length: 15 amino acids. V dropped 3 bases and J dropped 0 bases, with 12 bases sitting between them. The germline V gene encodes CDR1 SGHTA and CDR2 FQGNSA. The CDR3 region has the DNA TGTGCCAGCAGCTTGGGGGGGGCCATCTCCTACGAGCAGTACTTC. This translates into CASSLGGAISYEQYF. Full variable domain (outside the CDR3, taken from reference TRBV7-2 and TRBJ2-7): GAGVSQSPSNKVTEKGKDVELRCDPISGHTALYWYRQSLGQGLEFLIYFQGNSAPDKSGLPSDRFSAERTGGSVSTLTIQRTQQEDSAVYLCASSLGGAISYEQYFGPGTRLTVT.

The J gene is TRBJ2-3, the V gene TRBV2, with D maybe TRBD1 (5 bases). The CDR3 has 13 residues. Trimming removed 6 bases from V and 5 bases from J, with 12 bases in between. CDR1 SNHLY and CDR2 FYNNEI come from the germline V gene. CDR3 nucleotide sequence: TGTGCCAGCAGCAAAACTCAGGGAGATACGCAGTATTTT. The encoded protein is CASSKTQGDTQYF.

The CDR3 loop is CSASRGSETQYF. The CDR3 DNA reads as TGCAGTGCTAGTCGAGGATCAGAGACCCAGTACTTC. J is TRBJ2-5 and V is TRBV20-1, with D unresolved. CDR1 and CDR2 from the germline V gene are DFQATT and SNEGSKA (reference sequence). V lost 3 bases and J lost 4, with 9 bases in between. The CDR3 extends over 12 amino acids.

The chain links TRBV15 to TRBJ1-5; 7 bases are shared with TRBD1. V was pared by 2 bases and J by 1 base, with 2 bases of the junction left unmatched. This CDR3 contains 15 residues. The germline V gene encodes CDR1 LNHNV and CDR2 YYDKDF (reference sequence). The DNA for the CDR3 is TGTGCCACCAGCAGATCGGGACAGAGCAATCAGCCCCAGCATTTT. Residues: CATSRSGQSNQPQHF.

The chain recombines TRBV10-3 with TRBJ1-1; 10 bases are a match to TRBD1. V dropped 0 bases and J dropped 7; count of bases not matched to a gene: 2. CDR3 length: 14 residues. Germline V gene sequence: CDR1 ENHRY, CDR2 SYGVKD. Here the CDR3 DNA reads TGTGCCATCAGTGAGTCGACAGGGGGCTTTGAAGCTTTCTTT. It yields the protein CAISESTGGFEAFF.

The chain recombines TRBV29-1 with TRBJ2-5; a weak D match, TRBD2 (5 bases). Germline CDR1 SQVTM, CDR2 ANQGSEA. This CDR3 comprises 14 residues. Trimming pared 4 bases from V and 5 bases from J, leaving 17 bases between. The DNA of the CDR3 is TGCAGCGTTGGATACCGGGGTAACTTGGAGACCCAGTACTTC. Its translation: CSVGYRGNLETQYF.